The 18 T cell receptor beta chains presented below share a single source sample, sequenced in a study of Graves' ophthalmopathy and Graves' hyperthyroidism. Using RNA transcripts, the TCR beta CDR3 regions were amplified. The library came from an HTBI-primed first-round RT-PCR and a second-round multiplex PCR. TCRdb re-analysed the multiplex PCR reads in MiXCR, keeping a single row per CDR3 protein. The sample holds 900,000 to 1,200,000 distinct CDR3 sequences, about 36% seen once. The specimen was peripheral blood or thyroid tissue (not recorded which). These receptors all come from an adult man with Graves' hyperthyroidism.

This clonotype appeared a few times. The chain combines TRBV20-1 with TRBJ1-5; D remains unclear. V lost 1 base to trimming and J lost 0 bases, with 10 bases between them. Germline CDR1 reads DFQATT; CDR2 reads SNEGSKA (reference sequence). The CDR3 covers 15 residues. CDR3 sequence: CSARVVGYSNQPQHF. The CDR3 DNA follows: TGCAGTGCTAGAGTGGTCGGATATAGCAATCAGCCCCAGCATTTT.

This clonotype was counted between two and nine times. The chain recombines TRBV4-3 with TRBJ2-7; possible D gene TRBD1, 6 bases. The CDR3 is 14 amino acids. Germline CDR1 LGHNA, CDR2 YSLEER. The germline V and J ends were trimmed by 2 bases and 3 bases, with 11 bases remaining between them. The CDR3 spells CASSQHKQGYEQYF. The DNA for the CDR3 is TGCGCCAGCAGCCAACACAAACAGGGCTACGAGCAGTACTTC.

This clonotype was seen once. The CDR3 loop reads CASSSQAPRTGWNYGYTF. CDR3 sequence (DNA): TGTGCCAGCAGCAGCCAAGCCCCCCGGACAGGGTGGAACTATGGCTACACCTTC. The chain couples TRBV7-3 to TRBJ1-2, with TRBD1 identical over 8 bases. With 5 bases clipped from V and 2 bases from J, the junction kept 16 bases outside the gene matches. Germline V gene sequence: CDR1 SGHTA, CDR2 FQGTGA. The CDR3 is made up of 18 amino acids.

This clonotype showed up many times. The CDR3 coding sequence is TGTGCCAGCAGTAACAGGGACAGTCAAGAGACCCAGTACTTC. Translation: CASSNRDSQETQYF. The chain carries TRBV28 and TRBJ2-5; TRBD1 agrees at 7 bases. This CDR3 has 14 residues. The V and J ends lost 5 bases and 2 bases, in that order; junction bases with no gene match: 5. Per germline, CDR1 MDHEN and CDR2 SYDVKM.

The genes are TRBV2 and TRBJ2-7, with D possibly TRBD2 on 6 matching bases. The CDR3 sequence is 14 residues long. The V end was cut by 5 bases, the J end by 6 bases, with 17 bases between. CDR1 is SNHLY and CDR2 is FYNNEI in the germline V gene. The CDR3 sequence: CASSLGQPGVEQYF. The CDR3 coding sequence is TGTGCCAGCAGTTTAGGACAACCGGGGGTCGAGCAGTACTTC.

In its sample, this clonotype was seen a few times. The CDR3 protein is CASHRGWNYGYTF. The CDR3 DNA follows: TGTGCCAGCCACCGGGGGTGGAACTATGGCTACACCTTC. The rearrangement uses TRBV12-3 or TRBV12-4 and TRBJ1-2, with a possible D match to TRBD1 (5 bases). CDR3 size: 13 residues. The germline V and J ends were trimmed by 8 bases and 2 bases, with 12 bases remaining between them.

This clonotype was seen many times. The chain uses TRBV2 and TRBJ1-6; unclear D gene. This CDR3 region has 13 residues. V shed 6 bases and J shed 10 bases, with 13 bases lying between them. Germline V CDR1 and CDR2: SNHLY, FYNNEI. The CDR3 DNA is TGTGCCAGCAGGGTAGAGGATCGATCACCCCTCCACTTT. It specifies CASRVEDRSPLHF.

This clonotype came up many times. The rearrangement links TRBV29-1 to TRBJ1-2, with 7 bases matching TRBD1. The CDR3 contains 12 residues. Germline loops: CDR1 SQVTM, CDR2 ANQGSEA. Losses at the gene ends were 5 bases for V and 7 bases for J; bases not matched to a gene: 7. For the CDR3, the DNA is TGCAGCGTTTGGGACAGCAATGGTGGCTACACCTTC. It codes for CSVWDSNGGYTF.

V gene TRBV7-9 combines with J gene TRBJ2-7; 9 bases fit TRBD1. The CDR3 loop spans 15 amino acids. Germline CDR1 and CDR2: SEHNR and FQNEAQ (reference sequence). V trimming: 5 bases; J trimming: 6 bases; junction bases outside the gene matches: 11. This chain's CDR3 is CASSPTGTGFAEQYF. The CDR3, as DNA: TGTGCCAGCAGCCCGACCGGGACAGGGTTTGCCGAGCAGTACTTC.

The chain combines TRBV19 with TRBJ2-2; no clear D gene. CDR1 LNHDA and CDR2 SQIVND come from the germline V gene (reference sequence). V was shortened by 1 base and J by 2 bases, with 8 bases between the two germline ends. CDR3 length: 15 amino acids. This chain's CDR3 is CASSIGQVNTGELFF. The CDR3 DNA sequence: TGTGCCAGTAGTATAGGTCAGGTTAACACCGGGGAGCTGTTTTTT.

Note on this clonotype: At one end the junction does not follow the germline gene, possibly because of a read error. The rearrangement uses TRBV10-3 and TRBJ1-2, with 7 bases lining up with TRBD1. The germline V gene encodes CDR1 ENHRY and CDR2 SYGVKD. This CDR3 is 14 amino acids long. The CDR3 here is CASSAQEGADGYTF. The CDR3 bases are TGTGCCAGCAGTGCTCAAGAGGGGGCGGATGGCTACACCTTC.

This clonotype has more than one count but fewer than ten. The genes are TRBV7-2 and TRBJ2-7, with 16 bases fitting TRBD2. Trimming at V came to 1 base and at J to 7 bases, leaving 7 bases not matched to a gene. The CDR3 sequence is 17 residues long. From germline, CDR1 is SGHTA and CDR2 FQGNSA. CDR3 loop: CASSLVGTSGRANEQYF. CDR3 sequence (DNA): TGTGCCAGCAGCTTAGTCGGGACTAGCGGGAGGGCAAATGAGCAGTACTTC. The variable domain in full, with the rest retrieved from reference TRBV7-2 and TRBJ2-7, is GAGVSQSPSNKVTEKGKDVELRCDPISGHTALYWYRQSLGQGLEFLIYFQGNSAPDKSGLPSDRFSAERTGGSVSTLTIQRTQQEDSAVYLCASSLVGTSGRANEQYFGPGTRLTVT.

This clonotype was recorded many times. V and J are TRBV6-2 or TRBV6-3 and TRBJ1-1; 9 bases are shared with TRBD1. CDR3 size: 17 residues. Germline V gives CDR1 MNHEY, CDR2 SVGEGT. V was clipped by 4 bases and J by 0 bases; unmatched bases: 9. The CDR3 DNA reads TGTGCCAGCAGTTCTACAGGGGGCAAGATCATGAACACTGAAGCTTTCTTT. Translating it yields CASSSTGGKIMNTEAFF.

This clonotype was counted between two and nine times. One end of the junction does not line up with germline, which may come from a read error. V gene TRBV5-5 combines with J gene TRBJ2-7; D not resolved. CDR3 size: 15 residues. Germline CDR1 reads SGHKS; CDR2 reads YYEKEE (reference sequence). The CDR3 DNA is TGCGCCAGCAGTCTCACCTCCGGGTCCGTCCACGAGCAGTACTTC. This encodes CASSLTSGSVHEQYF.

This clonotype was detected a few times. The chain is built from TRBV15 and TRBJ2-3, with 12 bases aligning to TRBD2. With 1 base clipped from V and 3 bases from J, the junction kept 5 bases outside the gene matches. The germline V gene encodes CDR1 LNHNV and CDR2 YYDKDF (reference sequence). The CDR3 contains 17 residues. The CDR3 reads CATSRGSGTSGTDTQYF. The CDR3 DNA reads TGTGCCACCAGCAGAGGCTCCGGGACTAGCGGGACAGATACGCAGTATTTT.

This chain links TRBV7-2 with TRBJ1-2; D is possibly TRBD1 (5 bases). The germline V gene has CDR1 SGHTA and CDR2 FQGNSA. V was trimmed by 5 bases and J by 7 bases, leaving 17 bases between them. The CDR3 is made up of 14 amino acids. The CDR3 sequence is CASSRAVQVGGYTF. Written as DNA, the CDR3 is TGTGCCAGCAGCCGAGCCGTACAGGTCGGTGGCTACACCTTC.

The chain carries TRBV5-1 and TRBJ1-2, with D tentatively TRBD1 (6 bases). V lost 4 bases to trimming and J lost 6 bases, with 22 bases between them. The CDR3 is 16 amino acids. CDR1 and CDR2 (germline): SGHRS, YFSETQ. The CDR3 loop is CASSQASGVSMDGYTF. In DNA form, the CDR3 reads TGCGCCAGCAGCCAAGCTTCAGGGGTATCTATGGATGGCTACACCTTC. Filled out from reference TRBV5-1 and TRBJ1-2, the complete variable domain reads KAGVTQTPRYLIKTRGQQVTLSCSPISGHRSVSWYQQTPGQGLQFLFEYFSETQRNKGNFPGRFSGRQFSNSRSEMNVSTLELGDSALYLCASSQASGVSMDGYTFGSGTRLTVV.

The V gene is TRBV29-1, the J gene TRBJ2-7, with D unclear. Germline CDR1 and CDR2: SQVTM and ANQGSEA. The CDR3 is made up of 12 amino acids. The ends were cut back, 5 bases at V and 2 bases at J, with 10 bases in the middle. The CDR3 DNA reads as TGCAGCGTTTCAGACGGTACCTACGAGCAGTACTTC. Its translation: CSVSDGTYEQYF.